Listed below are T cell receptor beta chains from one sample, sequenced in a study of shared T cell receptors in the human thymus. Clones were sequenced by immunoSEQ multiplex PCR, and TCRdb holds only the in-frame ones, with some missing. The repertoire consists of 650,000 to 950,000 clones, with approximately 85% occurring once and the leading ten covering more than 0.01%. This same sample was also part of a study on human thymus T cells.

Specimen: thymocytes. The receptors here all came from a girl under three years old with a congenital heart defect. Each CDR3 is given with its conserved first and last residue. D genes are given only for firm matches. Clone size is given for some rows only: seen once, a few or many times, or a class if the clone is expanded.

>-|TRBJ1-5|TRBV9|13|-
TGTGCCAGCAGTGGCCGTACCAATCAGCCCCAGCATTTT
CASSGRTNQPQHF
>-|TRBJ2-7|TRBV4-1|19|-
TGCGCCAGCAGCCCTATGGGGGCAGGTTACCTGGGGAGCTCCTACGAGCAGTACTTC
CASSPMGAGYLGSSYEQYF
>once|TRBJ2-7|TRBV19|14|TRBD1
TGTGCCAGTAGTAGTCCGGGACAGGGGTACGAGCAGTACTTC
CASSSPGQGYEQYF
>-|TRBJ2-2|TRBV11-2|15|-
TGTGCCAGCAGCTTAGATCACCTGAGTCCCGGGGAGCTGTTTTTT
CASSLDHLSPGELFF
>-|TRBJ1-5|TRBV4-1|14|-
TGCGCCAGCAGCCACAGGGCGAGCAATCAGCCCCAGCATTTT
CASSHRASNQPQHF
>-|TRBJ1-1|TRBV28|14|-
TGTGCCAGCAGGTACTTAACCGAGAACACTGAAGCTTTCTTT
CASRYLTENTEAFF
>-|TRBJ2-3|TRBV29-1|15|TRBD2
TGCAGCGCACCCCCGGGGGGGGAGCCCACAGATACGCAGTATTTT
CSAPPGGEPTDTQYF
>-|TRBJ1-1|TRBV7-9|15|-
TGTGCGGAAGCACGGGGGGGACCTTCTGGATCTGAAGCTTTCTTT
CAEARGGPSGSEAFF
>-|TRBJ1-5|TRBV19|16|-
TGTGCCAGTACCCCACCCGACGGGGGGTACAATCAGCCCCAGCATTTT
CASTPPDGGYNQPQHF
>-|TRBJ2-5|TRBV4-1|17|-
TGCGCCAGCAGCCATCCAGAGGAGGGGGCAGATCAAGAGACCCAGTACTTC
CASSHPEEGADQETQYF
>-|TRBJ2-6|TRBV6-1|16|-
TGTGCCAGCAGTGACAGGGCACACTCTGGGGCCAACGTCCTGACTTTC
CASSDRAHSGANVLTF
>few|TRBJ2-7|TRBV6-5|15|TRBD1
TGTGCCAGCAGTTACCGGACAGGGAGTGTTAACGAGCAGTACTTC
CASSYRTGSVNEQYF
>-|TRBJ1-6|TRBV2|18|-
TGTGCCAGCAGTGATCCCTCGAGACTGACGGCCTATAATTCACCCCTCCACTTT
CASSDPSRLTAYNSPLHF
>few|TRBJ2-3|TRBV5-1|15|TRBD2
TGCGCCAGCAGCTTACTAGCGGGGGGGCCAGATACGCAGTATTTT
CASSLLAGGPDTQYF
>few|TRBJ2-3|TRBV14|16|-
TGTGCCAGCAGCCCGGGACTCACAAACCCCACAGATACGCAGTATTTT
CASSPGLTNPTDTQYF
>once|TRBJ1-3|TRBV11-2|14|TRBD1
TGTGCCAGCAGCTATCCCGGGACAGACGACACCATATATTTT
CASSYPGTDDTIYF
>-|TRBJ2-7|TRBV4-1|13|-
TGCGCCAGCTCCCAGAGGGTTCCCTACGAGCAGTACTTC
CASSQRVPYEQYF
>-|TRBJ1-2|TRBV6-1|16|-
TGTGCCAGCAGTGTTGCGGGGCTAGTCGGTCTGGGTGGCTACACCTTC
CASSVAGLVGLGGYTF
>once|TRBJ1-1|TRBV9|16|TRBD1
TGTGCCAGCAGCGTAGAGGGACAGGGGGCCGGCACTGAAGCTTTCTTT
CASSVEGQGAGTEAFF
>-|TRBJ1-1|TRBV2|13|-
TGTGCCAGCAGTGATATCGGGGGCACTGAAGCTTTCTTT
CASSDIGGTEAFF
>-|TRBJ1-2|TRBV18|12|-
TGTGCCAGCTTGGAAATCGGGAGTGGCTACACCTTC
CASLEIGSGYTF
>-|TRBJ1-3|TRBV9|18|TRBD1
TGTGCCAGCAGCGTAGAGCCAGCAGACAGGGCCTCTGGAAACACCATATATTTT
CASSVEPADRASGNTIYF
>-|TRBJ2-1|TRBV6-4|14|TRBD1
TGTGCCAGCAAACAGACAGGGGGGGCGATTGAGCAGTTCTTC
CASKQTGGAIEQFF
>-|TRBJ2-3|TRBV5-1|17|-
TGCGCCAGCAGCTTGGGCTTCCCGGGACAACGCAGAGATACGCAGTATTTT
CASSLGFPGQRRDTQYF
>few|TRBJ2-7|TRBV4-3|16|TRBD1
TGCGCCAGCAGCCAATTCCGGGACAGGGGCCTTGGGGAGCAGTACTTC
CASSQFRDRGLGEQYF
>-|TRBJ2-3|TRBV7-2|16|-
TGTGCCAGCCGACCCCTTGGGGGCGCGCGCACAGATACGCAGTATTTT
CASRPLGGARTDTQYF
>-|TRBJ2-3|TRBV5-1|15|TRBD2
TGCGCCAGCAGCCCCGGGGGGGGTGTATGGGATACGCAGTATTTT
CASSPGGGVWDTQYF
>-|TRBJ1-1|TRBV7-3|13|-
TGTGCCAGCAGCGTAAAACAGGGTCAGGGGGCTTTCTTT
CASSVKQGQGAFF
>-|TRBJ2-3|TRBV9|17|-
TGTGCCAGCAGCGTAGAGATGGGGGCCCCTGCCACAGATACGCAGTATTTT
CASSVEMGAPATDTQYF
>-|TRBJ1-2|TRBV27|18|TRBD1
TGTGCCAGCAGTTTATTGAAGGGGAAGACAGGGGAGACGTATGGCTACACCTTC
CASSLLKGKTGETYGYTF
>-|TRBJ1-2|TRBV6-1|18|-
TGTGCCAGCAGTGAGGACTGGGAGGGACCTCTTCTTGTCTATGGCTACACCTTC
CASSEDWEGPLLVYGYTF
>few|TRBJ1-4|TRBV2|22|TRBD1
TGTGCCAGCAGCACGATTAACCCCGGGACAGGGGGCGAACTTGCAACTAATGAAAAACTGTTTTTT
CASSTINPGTGGELATNEKLFF
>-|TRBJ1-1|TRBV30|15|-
TGTGCCTGGAGCGTATTAACAGGAGCCAGCCCGGAAGCTTTCTTT
CAWSVLTGASPEAFF
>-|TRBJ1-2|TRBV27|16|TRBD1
TGTGCCAGCAGTTCCGAAGAACAGGGGCGACACTATGGCTACACCTTC
CASSSEEQGRHYGYTF
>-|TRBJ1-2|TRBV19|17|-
TGTGCCAGTAGATATCGGGGAGGCGGCAGGGAAAACTATGGCTACACCTTC
CASRYRGGGRENYGYTF
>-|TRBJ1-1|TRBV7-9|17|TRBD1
TGTGCCAGCAGCTTCTCCAGACAGGGGACACTGAACACTGAAGCTTTCTTT
CASSFSRQGTLNTEAFF
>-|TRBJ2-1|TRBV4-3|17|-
TGCGCCAGCAGCCAAGATGAGCGAGCGGAGCCCTACAATGAGCAGTTCTTC
CASSQDERAEPYNEQFF
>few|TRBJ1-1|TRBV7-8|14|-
TGTGCCAGCAGCTCGCAGAAAATGAACACTGAAGCTTTCTTT
CASSSQKMNTEAFF
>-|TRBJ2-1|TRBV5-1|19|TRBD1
TGCGCCAGCAGCTTGGCAGGGACAGGGGGACCCTCGAATTACAATGAGCAGTTCTTC
CASSLAGTGGPSNYNEQFF
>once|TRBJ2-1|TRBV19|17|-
TGTGCCAGTAGTCCGAGTTGCTTAGCATCGTCCTACAATGAGCAGTTCTTC
CASSPSCLASSYNEQFF